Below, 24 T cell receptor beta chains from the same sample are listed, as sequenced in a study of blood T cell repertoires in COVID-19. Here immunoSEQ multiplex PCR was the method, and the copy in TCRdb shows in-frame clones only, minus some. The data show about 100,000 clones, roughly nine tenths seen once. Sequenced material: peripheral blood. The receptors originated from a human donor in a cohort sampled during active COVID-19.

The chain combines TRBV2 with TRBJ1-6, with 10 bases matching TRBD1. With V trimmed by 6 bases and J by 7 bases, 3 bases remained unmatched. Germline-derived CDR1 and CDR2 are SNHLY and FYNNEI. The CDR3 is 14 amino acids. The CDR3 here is CASRTDRGNSPLHF. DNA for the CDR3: TGTGCCAGCAGGACGGACAGGGGGAATTCACCCCTCCACTTT.

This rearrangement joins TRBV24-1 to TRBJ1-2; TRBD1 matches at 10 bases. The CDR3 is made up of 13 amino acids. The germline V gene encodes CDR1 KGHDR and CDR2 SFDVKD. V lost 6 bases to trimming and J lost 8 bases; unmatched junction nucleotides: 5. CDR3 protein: CATSYGTGDGYTF. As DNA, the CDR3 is TGTGCCACCAGTTACGGGACAGGGGACGGCTACACCTTC.

DNA for the CDR3: TGTGCCAGCAGCTTGCCTAGCGGGAGCATGGAGACCCAGTACTTC. Its translation is CASSLPSGSMETQYF. This chain connects TRBV5-6 to TRBJ2-5; TRBD2 matches at 10 bases. V lost 1 base, J lost 5 bases, and 5 bases stayed unmatched. The CDR3 totals 15 residues. The germline V gene has CDR1 SGHDT and CDR2 YYEEEE.

The CDR3 loop is CASSDSSAGELFF. As DNA, the CDR3 is TGTGCCAGCAGTGACTCTAGCGCCGGGGAGCTGTTTTTT. The genes are TRBV6-4 and TRBJ2-2; TRBD2 is a possible D gene (5 bases). In germline, CDR1 is MRHNA, CDR2 SNTAGT. V was cut by 0 bases and J by 6 bases, with 5 bases left in between. The length of the CDR3 is 13 residues.

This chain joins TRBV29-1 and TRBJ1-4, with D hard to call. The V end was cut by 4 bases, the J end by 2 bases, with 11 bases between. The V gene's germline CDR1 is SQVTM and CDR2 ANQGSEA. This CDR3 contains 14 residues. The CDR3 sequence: CSVGGGRTNEKLFF. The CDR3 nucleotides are TGCAGCGTTGGGGGAGGGCGGACTAATGAAAAACTGTTTTTT.

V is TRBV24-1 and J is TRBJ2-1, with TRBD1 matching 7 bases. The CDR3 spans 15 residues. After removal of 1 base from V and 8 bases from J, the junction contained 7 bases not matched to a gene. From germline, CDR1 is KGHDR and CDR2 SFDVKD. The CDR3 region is CATSDFDRVVHEQFF. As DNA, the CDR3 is TGTGCCACCAGTGATTTCGACAGGGTTGTCCATGAGCAGTTCTTC.

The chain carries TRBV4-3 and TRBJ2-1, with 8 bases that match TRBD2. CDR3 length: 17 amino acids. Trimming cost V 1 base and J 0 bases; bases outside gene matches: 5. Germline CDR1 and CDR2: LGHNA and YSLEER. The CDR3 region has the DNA TGCGCCAGCAGCCAAGGGACTAGCAGTAGCTCCTACAATGAGCAGTTCTTC. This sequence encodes CASSQGTSSSSYNEQFF.

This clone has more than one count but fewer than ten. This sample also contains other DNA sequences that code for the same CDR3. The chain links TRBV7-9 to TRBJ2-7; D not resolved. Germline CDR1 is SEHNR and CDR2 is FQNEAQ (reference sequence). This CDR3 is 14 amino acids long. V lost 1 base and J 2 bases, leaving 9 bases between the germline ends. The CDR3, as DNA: TGTGCCAGCAGCTTAGTGGCAGGAACCTACGAGCAGTACTTC. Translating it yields CASSLVAGTYEQYF.

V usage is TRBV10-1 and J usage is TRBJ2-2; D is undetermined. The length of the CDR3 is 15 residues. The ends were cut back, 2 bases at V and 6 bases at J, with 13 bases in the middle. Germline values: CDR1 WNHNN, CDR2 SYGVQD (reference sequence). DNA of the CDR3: TGCGCCAGCAGTGAGGGTGGTCGCTTAGCCGGGGAGCTGTTTTTT. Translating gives CASSEGGRLAGELFF.

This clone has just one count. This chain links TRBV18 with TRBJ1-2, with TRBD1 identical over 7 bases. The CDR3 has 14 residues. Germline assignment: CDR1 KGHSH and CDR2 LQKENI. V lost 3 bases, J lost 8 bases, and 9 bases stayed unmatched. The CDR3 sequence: CASSPYGNRGGYTF. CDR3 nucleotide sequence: TGTGCCAGCTCACCTTATGGAAACAGGGGCGGCTACACCTTC. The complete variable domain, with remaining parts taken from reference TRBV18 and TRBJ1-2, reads NAGVMQNPRHLVRRRGQEARLRCSPMKGHSHVYWYRQLPEEGLKFMVYLQKENIIDESGMPKERFSAEFPKEGPSILRIQQVVRGDSAAYFCASSPYGNRGGYTFGSGTRLTVV.

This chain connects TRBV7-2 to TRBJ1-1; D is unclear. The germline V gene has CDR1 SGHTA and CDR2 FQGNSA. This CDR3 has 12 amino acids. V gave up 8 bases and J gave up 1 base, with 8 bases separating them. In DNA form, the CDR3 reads TGTGCCAGCTCCTCGTCGAACACTGAAGCTTTCTTT. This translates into CASSSSNTEAFF.

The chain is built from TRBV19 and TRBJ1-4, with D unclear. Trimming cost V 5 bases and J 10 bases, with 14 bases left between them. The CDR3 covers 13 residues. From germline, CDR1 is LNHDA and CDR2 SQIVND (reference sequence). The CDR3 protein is CASSEDGVGKLFF. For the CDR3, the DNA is TGTGCCAGTAGTGAAGACGGGGTCGGAAAACTGTTTTTT.

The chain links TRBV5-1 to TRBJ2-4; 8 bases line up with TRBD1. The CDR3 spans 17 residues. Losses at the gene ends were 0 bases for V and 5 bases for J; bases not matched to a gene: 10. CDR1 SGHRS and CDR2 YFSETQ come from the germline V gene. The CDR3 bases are TGCGCCAGCAGCTTGGACCCACTGACAGGGGATGAAAACATTCAGTACTTC. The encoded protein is CASSLDPLTGDENIQYF. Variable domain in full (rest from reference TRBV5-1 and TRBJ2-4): KAGVTQTPRYLIKTRGQQVTLSCSPISGHRSVSWYQQTPGQGLQFLFEYFSETQRNKGNFPGRFSGRQFSNSRSEMNVSTLELGDSALYLCASSLDPLTGDENIQYFGAGTRLSVL.

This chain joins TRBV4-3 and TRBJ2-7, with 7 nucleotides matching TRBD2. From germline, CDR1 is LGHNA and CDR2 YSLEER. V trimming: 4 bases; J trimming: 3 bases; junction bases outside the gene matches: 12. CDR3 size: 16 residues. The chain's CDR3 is CASSPRALASGYEQYF. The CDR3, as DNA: TGCGCCAGCAGCCCCCGAGCCCTGGCTAGCGGCTACGAGCAGTACTTC.

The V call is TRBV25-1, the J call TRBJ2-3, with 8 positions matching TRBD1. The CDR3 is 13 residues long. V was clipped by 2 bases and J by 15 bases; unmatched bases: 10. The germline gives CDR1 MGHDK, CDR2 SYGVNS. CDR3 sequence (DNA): TGTGCCAGCAGTGAAATGAGGGAACAGGGGGAATATTTT. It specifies CASSEMREQGEYF.

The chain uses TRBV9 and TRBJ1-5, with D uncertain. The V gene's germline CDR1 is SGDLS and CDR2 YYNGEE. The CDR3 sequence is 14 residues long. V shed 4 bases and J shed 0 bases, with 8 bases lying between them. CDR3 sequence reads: CASSLSSSNQPQHF. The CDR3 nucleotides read TGTGCCAGCAGCCTCTCGAGTAGCAATCAGCCCCAGCATTTT. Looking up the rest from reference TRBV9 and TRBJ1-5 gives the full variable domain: DSGVTQTPKHLITATGQRVTLRCSPRSGDLSVYWYQQSLDQGLQFLIQYYNGEERAKGNILERFSAQQFPDLHSELNLSSLELGDSALYFCASSLSSSNQPQHFGDGTRLSIL.

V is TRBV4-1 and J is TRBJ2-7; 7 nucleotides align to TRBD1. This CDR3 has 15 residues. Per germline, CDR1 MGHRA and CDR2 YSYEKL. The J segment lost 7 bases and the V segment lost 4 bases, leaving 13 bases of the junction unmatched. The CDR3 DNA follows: TGCGCCAGCAGCCCCGAGGGGGCCGGCATTAAGGAGCAGTACTTC. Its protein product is CASSPEGAGIKEQYF.

This CDR3 reads CASRLAGSTDTQYF. The CDR3 DNA reads TGTGCCAGCAGACTAGCGGGAAGCACAGATACGCAGTATTTT. The chain links TRBV2 to TRBJ2-3; 10 bases are shared with TRBD2. J was trimmed by 0 bases and V by 6 bases; bases with no gene match: 0. The length of the CDR3 is 14 residues. Germline V lookup: CDR1 SNHLY, CDR2 FYNNEI.

This CDR3 is CASSIGAYYSGANVLTF. CDR3 coding DNA: TGTGCCAGTAGTATAGGAGCCTATTATTCTGGGGCCAACGTCCTGACTTTC. The rearrangement uses TRBV19 and TRBJ2-6; D not certain. The CDR3 runs 17 residues. Germline-derived CDR1 and CDR2 are LNHDA and SQIVND (reference sequence). The V end was cut by 1 base, the J end by 1 base, with 11 bases between.

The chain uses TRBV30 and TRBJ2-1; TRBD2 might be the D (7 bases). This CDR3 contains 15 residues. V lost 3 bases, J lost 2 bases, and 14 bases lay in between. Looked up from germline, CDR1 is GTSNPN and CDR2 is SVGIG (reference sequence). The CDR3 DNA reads TGTGCCTGGAGAGGGGGGGACTCCCCCTACAATGAGCAGTTCTTC. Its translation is CAWRGGDSPYNEQFF.

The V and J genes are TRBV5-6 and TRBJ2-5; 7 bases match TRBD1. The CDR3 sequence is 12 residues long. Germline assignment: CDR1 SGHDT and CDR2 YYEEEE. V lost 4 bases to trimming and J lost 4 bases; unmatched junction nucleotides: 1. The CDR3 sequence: CASSRQGETQYF. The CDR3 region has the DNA TGTGCCAGCAGCCGACAGGGAGAGACCCAGTACTTC.

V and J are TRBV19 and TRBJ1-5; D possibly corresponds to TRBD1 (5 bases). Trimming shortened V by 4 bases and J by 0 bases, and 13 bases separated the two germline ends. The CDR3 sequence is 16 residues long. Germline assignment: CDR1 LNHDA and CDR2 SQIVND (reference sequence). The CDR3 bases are TGTGCCAGTAGTAAGTCTCGGGGGGATAGCAATCAGCCCCAGCATTTT. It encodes CASSKSRGDSNQPQHF. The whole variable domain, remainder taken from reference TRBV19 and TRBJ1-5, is DGGITQSPKYLFRKEGQNVTLSCEQNLNHDAMYWYRQDPGQGLRLIYYSQIVNDFQKGDIAEGYSVSREKKESFPLTVTSAQKNPTAFYLCASSKSRGDSNQPQHFGDGTRLSIL.

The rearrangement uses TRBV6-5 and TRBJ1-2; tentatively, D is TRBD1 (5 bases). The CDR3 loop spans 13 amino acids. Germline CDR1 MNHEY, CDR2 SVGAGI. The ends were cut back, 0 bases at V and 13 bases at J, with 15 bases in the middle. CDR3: CASSYSKLGGGTF. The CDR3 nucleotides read TGTGCCAGCAGTTACTCGAAGTTGGGGGGTGGCACCTTC.

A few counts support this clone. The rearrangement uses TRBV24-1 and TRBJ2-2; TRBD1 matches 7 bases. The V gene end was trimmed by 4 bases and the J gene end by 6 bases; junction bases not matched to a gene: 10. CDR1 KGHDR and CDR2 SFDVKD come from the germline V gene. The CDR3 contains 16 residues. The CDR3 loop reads CATSDTRDRAPGELFF. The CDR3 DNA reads TGTGCCACCAGTGACACCCGGGACAGAGCACCCGGGGAGCTGTTTTTT.